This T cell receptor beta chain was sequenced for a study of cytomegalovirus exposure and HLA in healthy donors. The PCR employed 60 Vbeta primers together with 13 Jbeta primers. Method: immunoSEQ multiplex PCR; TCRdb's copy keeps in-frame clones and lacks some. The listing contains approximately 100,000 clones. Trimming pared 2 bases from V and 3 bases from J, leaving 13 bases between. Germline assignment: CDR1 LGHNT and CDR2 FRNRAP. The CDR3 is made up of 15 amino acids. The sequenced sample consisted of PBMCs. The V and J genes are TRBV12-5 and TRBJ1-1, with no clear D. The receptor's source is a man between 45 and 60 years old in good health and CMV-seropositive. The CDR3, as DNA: TGTGCTAGTGGTTTGCACCGCGGCGGGGACACTGAAGCTTTCTTT. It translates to CASGLHRGGDTEAFF.